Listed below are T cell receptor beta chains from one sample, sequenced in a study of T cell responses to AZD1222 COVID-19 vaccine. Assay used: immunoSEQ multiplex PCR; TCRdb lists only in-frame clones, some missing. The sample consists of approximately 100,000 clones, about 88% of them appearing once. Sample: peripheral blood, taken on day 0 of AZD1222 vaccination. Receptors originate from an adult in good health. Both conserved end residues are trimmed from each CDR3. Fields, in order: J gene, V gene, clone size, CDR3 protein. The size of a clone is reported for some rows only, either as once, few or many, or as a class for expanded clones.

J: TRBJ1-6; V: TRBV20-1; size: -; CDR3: SASWQGWDSPLH
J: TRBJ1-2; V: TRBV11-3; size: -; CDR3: ASSFEGRGLDYGYT
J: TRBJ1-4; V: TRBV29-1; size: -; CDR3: SVSTGHAGEKLF
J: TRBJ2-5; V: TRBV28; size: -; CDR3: ASSSSKSPGSWETQY
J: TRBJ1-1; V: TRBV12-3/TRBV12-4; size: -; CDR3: ASSFSANTEAF
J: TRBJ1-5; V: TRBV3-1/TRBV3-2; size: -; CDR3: ASSQDRADSNQPQH
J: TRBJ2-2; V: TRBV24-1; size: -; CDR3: ATSDTAGANTGELF
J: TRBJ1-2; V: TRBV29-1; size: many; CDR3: SVDPGRGNGYT
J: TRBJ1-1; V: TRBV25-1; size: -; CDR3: ASSAQWSQQAF
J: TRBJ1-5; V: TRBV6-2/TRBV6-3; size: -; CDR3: ASSYYRINSNQPQH
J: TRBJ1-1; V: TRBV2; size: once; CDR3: ASSVRQANTEAF
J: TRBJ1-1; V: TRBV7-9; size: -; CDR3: ASSLAGLNTEAF
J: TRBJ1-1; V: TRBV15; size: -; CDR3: ATSRVAGREAF
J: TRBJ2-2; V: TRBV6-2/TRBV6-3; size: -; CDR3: ASSYSMGGELF
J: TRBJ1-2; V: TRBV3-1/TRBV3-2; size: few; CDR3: ASSLNLQGIYGYT
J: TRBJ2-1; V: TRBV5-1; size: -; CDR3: ASSFTSGRTHNEQF
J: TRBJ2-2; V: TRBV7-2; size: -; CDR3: ASSLGDYLTGELF
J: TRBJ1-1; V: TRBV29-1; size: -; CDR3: SVVRGQGTEAF
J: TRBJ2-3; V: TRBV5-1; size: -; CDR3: ASSLGGGRRTDTQY
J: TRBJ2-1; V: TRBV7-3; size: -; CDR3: ASSLKGYRYNEQF
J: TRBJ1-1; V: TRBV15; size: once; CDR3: ATSRDQGGTEAF
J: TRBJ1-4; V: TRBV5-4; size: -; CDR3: ASSLTGARRSELF
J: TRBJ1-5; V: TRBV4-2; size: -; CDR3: ASSQDRAGDDQPQH
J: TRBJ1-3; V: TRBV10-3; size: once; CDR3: AISESGSSGNTIY
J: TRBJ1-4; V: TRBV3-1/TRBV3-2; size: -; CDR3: ASSQASGKLF
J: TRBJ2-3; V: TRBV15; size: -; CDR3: ATSGRGRDTQY
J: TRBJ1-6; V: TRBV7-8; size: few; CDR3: ASSLSGRRGSSYNSPLH
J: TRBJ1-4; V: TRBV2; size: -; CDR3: ASTPGQGFEKLF
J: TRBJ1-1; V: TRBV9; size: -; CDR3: ASSLGDRGNTEAF
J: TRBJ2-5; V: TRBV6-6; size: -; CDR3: AIGTGREETQY